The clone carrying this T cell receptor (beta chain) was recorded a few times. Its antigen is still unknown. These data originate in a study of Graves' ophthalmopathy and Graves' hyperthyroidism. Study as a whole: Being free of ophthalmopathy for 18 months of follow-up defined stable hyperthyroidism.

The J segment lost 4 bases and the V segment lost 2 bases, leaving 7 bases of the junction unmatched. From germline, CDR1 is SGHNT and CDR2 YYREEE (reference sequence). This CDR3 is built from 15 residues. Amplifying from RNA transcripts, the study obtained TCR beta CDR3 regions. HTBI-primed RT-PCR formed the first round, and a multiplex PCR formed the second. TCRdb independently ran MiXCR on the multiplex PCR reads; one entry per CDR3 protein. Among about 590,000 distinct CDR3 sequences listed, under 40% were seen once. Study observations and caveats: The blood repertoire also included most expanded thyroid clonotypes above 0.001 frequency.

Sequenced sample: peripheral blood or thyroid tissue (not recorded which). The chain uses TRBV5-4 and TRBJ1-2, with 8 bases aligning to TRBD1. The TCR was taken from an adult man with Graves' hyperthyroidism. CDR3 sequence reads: CASSFTGGSGYGYTF. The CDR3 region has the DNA TGTGCCAGCAGCTTCACAGGGGGTAGTGGCTATGGCTACACCTTC. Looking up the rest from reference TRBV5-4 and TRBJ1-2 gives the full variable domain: ETGVTQSPTHLIKTRGQQVTLRCSSQSGHNTVSWYQQALGQGPQFIFQYYREEENGRGNFPPRFSGLQFPNYSSELNVNALELDDSALYLCASSFTGGSGYGYTFGSGTRLTVV.